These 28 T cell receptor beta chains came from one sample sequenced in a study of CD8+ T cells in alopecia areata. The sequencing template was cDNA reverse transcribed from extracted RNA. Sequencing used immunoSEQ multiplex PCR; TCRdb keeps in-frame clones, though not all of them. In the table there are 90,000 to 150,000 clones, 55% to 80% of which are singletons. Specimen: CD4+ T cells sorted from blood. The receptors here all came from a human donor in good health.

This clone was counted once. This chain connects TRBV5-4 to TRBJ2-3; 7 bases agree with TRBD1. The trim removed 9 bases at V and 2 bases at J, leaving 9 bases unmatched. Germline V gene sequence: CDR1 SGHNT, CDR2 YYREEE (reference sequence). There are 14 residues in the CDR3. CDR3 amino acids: CANSKDRFTDTQYF. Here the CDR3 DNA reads TGTGCCAACTCCAAGGACAGGTTCACAGATACGCAGTATTTT. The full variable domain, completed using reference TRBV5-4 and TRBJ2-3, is ETGVTQSPTHLIKTRGQQVTLRCSSQSGHNTVSWYQQALGQGPQFIFQYYREEENGRGNFPPRFSGLQFPNYSSELNVNALELDDSALYLCANSKDRFTDTQYFGPGTRLTVL.

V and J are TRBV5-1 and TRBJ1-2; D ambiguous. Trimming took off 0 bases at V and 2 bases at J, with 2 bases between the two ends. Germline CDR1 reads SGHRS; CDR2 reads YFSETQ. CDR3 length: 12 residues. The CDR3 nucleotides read TGCGCCAGCAGCTTGGACAACTATGGCTACACCTTC. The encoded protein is CASSLDNYGYTF.

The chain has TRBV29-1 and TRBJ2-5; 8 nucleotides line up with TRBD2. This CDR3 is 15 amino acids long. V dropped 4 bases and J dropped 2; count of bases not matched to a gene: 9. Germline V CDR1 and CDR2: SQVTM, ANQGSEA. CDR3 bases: TGCAGCGTTGGGGCCCTAGCGGGTTCACAAGAGACCCAGTACTTC. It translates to CSVGALAGSQETQYF. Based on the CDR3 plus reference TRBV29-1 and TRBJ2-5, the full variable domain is SAVISQKPSRDICQRGTSLTIQCQVDSQVTMMFWYRQQPGQSLTLIATANQGSEATYESGFVIDKFPISRPNLTFSTLTVSNMSPEDSSIYLCSVGALAGSQETQYFGPGTRLLVL.

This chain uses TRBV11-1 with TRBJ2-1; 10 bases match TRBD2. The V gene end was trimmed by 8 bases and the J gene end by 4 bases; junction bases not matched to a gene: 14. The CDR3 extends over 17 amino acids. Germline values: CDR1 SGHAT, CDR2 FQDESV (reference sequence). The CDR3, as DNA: TGTGCCAGCGGCCCCAGGGGGGCTAGCGGGGGTTACAATGAGCAGTTCTTC. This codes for CASGPRGASGGYNEQFF.

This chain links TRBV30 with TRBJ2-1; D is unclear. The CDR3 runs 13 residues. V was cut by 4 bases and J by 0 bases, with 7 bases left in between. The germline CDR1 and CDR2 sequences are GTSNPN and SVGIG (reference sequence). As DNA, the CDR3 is TGTGCCTGGAAGCCGAGCTCCTACAATGAGCAGTTCTTC. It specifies CAWKPSSYNEQFF.

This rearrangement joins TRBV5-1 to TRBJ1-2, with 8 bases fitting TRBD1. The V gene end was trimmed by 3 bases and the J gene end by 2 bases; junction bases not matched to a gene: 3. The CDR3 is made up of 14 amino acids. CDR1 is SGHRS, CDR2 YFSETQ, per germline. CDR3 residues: CASSSGTGNYGYTF. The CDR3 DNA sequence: TGCGCCAGCAGCTCAGGGACAGGCAACTATGGCTACACCTTC.

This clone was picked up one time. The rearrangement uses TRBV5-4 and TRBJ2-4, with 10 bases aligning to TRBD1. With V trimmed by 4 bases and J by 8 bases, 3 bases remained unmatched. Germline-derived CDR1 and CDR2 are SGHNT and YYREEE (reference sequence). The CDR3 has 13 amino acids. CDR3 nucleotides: TGTGCCAGCAGCATCGACAGGGGGCACATTCAGTACTTC. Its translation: CASSIDRGHIQYF.

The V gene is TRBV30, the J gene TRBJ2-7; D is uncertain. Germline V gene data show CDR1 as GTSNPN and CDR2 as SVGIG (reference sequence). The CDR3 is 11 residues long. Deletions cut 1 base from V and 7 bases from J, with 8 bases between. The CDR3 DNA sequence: TGTGCCTGGAGTGGGGTTCGGGAGCAGTACTTC. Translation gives CAWSGVREQYF.

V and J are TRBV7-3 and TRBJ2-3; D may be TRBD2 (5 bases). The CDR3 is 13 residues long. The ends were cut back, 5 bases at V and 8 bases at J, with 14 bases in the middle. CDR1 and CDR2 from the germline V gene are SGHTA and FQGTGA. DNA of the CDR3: TGTGCCAGCAGCACCGGGGAACAGACTACGCAGTATTTT. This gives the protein CASSTGEQTTQYF.

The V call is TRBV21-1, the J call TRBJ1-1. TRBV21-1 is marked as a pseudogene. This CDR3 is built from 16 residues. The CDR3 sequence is CASSAVDPIRNTEAFF. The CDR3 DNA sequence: TGTGCCAGCAGCGCGGTGGATCCAATTAGGAACACTGAAGCTTTCTTT.

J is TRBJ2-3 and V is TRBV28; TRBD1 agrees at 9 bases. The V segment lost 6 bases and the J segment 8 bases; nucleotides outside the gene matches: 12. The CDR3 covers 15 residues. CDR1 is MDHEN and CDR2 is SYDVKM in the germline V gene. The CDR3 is CASRGDRVGTGTQYF. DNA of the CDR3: TGTGCCAGCAGGGGGGACAGGGTTGGAACGGGTACGCAGTATTTT.

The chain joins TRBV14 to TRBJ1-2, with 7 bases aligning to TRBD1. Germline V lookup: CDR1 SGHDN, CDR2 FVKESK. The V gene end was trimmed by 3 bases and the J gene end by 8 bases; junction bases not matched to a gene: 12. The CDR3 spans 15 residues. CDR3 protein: CASSHGGGVKYGYTF. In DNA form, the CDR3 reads TGTGCCAGCAGCCACGGAGGGGGCGTCAAGTACGGCTACACCTTC.

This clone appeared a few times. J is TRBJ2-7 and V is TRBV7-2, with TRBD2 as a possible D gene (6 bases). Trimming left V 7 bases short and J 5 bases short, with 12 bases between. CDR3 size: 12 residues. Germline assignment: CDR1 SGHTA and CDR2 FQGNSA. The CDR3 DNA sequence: TGTGCCAGCATCTCGGGAGTAAACGAGCAGTACTTC. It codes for CASISGVNEQYF.

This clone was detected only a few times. This CDR3 is CASSLGTNYNEQFF. DNA for the CDR3: TGTGCCAGCAGCTTAGGGACTAACTACAATGAGCAGTTCTTC. The chain links TRBV11-3 to TRBJ2-1; a weak D match, TRBD2 (6 bases). This CDR3 has 14 amino acids. V was shortened by 1 base and J by 3 bases, with 7 bases between the two germline ends. Germline lookup yields CDR1 SGHNT and CDR2 YENEEA.

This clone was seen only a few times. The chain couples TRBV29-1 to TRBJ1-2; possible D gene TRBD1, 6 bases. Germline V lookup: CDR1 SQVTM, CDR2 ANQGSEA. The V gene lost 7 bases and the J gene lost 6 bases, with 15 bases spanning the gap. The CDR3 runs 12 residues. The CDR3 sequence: CSGAWGADGYTF. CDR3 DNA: TGCAGCGGGGCCTGGGGGGCGGATGGCTACACCTTC.

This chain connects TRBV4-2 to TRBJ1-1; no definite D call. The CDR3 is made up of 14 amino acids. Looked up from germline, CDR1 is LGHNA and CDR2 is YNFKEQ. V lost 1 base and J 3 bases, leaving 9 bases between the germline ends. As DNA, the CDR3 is TGTGCCAGCAGCCAAGTGGGAGGGCACACTGAAGCTTTCTTT. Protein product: CASSQVGGHTEAFF.

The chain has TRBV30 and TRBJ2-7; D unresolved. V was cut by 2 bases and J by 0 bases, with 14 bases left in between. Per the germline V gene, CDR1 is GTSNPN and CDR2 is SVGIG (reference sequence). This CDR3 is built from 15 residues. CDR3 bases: TGTGCCTGGAGTCCGAAACAAAAACCCTCCTACGAGCAGTACTTC. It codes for CAWSPKQKPSYEQYF.

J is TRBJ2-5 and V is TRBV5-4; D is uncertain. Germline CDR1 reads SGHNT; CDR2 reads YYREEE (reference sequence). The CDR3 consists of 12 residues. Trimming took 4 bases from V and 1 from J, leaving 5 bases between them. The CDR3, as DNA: TGTGCCAGCAGCAAGGGCCAAGAGACCCAGTACTTC. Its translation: CASSKGQETQYF.

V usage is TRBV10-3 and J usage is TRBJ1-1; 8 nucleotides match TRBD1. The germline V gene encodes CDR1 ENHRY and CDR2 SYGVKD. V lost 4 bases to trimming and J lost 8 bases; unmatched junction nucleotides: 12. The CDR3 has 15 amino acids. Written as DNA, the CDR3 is TGTGCCATCAGTGGGACAGGGAAGGAGGTGTTCGAAGCTTTCTTT. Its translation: CAISGTGKEVFEAFF.

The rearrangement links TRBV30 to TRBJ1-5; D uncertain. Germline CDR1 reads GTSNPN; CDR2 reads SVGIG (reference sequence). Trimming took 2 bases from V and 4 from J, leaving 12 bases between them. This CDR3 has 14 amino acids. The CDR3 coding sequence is TGTGCCTGGAGTATCGGAGCAGGAAATCAGCCCCAGCATTTT. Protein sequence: CAWSIGAGNQPQHF.

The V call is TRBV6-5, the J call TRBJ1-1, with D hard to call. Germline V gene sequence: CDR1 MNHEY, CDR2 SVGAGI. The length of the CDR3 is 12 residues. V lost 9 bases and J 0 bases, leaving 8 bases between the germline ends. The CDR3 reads CASRSVNTEAFF. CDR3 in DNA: TGTGCCAGTCGCTCAGTGAACACTGAAGCTTTCTTT.

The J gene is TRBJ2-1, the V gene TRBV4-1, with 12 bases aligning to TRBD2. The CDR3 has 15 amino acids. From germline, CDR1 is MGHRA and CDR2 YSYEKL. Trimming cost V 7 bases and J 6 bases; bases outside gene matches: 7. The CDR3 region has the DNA TGCGCCAGCAACCTCCCTAGCGGGGGGGCCAATGAGCAGTTCTTC. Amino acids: CASNLPSGGANEQFF.

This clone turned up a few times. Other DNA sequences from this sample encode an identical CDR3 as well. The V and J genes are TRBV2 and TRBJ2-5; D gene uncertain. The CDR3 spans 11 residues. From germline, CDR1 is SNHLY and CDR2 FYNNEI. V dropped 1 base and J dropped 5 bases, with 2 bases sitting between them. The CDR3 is CASSEGETQYF. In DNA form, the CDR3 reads TGTGCCAGCAGTGAAGGGGAGACCCAGTACTTC.

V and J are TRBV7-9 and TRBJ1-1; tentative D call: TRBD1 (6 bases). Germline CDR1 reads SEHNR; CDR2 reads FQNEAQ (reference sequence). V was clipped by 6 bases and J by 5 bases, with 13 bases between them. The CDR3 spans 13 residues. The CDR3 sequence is CASRRGIETEAFF. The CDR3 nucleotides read TGTGCCAGCAGAAGGGGGATCGAAACTGAAGCTTTCTTT.

The CDR3 region has the DNA TGTGCCACCAACAACGGGCCTGAGACCCAGTACTTC. Encoded protein: CATNNGPETQYF. The chain uses TRBV28 and TRBJ2-5; D unresolved. CDR3 size: 12 residues. The germline V gene has CDR1 MDHEN and CDR2 SYDVKM. Trimming cost V 10 bases and J 5 bases, with 14 bases left between them.

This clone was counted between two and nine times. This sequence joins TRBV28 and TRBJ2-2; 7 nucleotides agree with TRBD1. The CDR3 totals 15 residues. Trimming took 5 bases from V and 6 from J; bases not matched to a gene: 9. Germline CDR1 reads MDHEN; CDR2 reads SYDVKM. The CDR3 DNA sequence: TGTGCCAGCAGTCCGCCGGACAGGCGGGCCGGGGAGCTGTTTTTT. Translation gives CASSPPDRRAGELFF.

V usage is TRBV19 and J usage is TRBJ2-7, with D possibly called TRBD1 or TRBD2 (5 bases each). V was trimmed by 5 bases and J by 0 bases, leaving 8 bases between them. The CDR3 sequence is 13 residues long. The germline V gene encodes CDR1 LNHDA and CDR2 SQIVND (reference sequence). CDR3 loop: CASSRDGSYEQYF. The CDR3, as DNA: TGTGCCAGTAGTCGGGACGGCTCCTACGAGCAGTACTTC. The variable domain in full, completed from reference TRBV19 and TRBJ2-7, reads DGGITQSPKYLFRKEGQNVTLSCEQNLNHDAMYWYRQDPGQGLRLIYYSQIVNDFQKGDIAEGYSVSREKKESFPLTVTSAQKNPTAFYLCASSRDGSYEQYFGPGTRLTVT.

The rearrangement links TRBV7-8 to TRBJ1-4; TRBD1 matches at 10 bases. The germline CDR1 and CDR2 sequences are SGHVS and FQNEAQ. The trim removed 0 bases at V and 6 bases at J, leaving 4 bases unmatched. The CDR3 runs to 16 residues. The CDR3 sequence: CASSLAGGTGDEKLFF. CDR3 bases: TGTGCCAGCAGCTTAGCGGGTGGGACAGGGGATGAAAAACTGTTTTTT. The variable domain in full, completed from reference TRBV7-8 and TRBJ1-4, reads GAGVSQSPRYKVAKRGQDVALRCDPISGHVSLFWYQQALGQGPEFLTYFQNEAQLDKSGLPSDRFFAERPEGSVSTLKIQRTQQEDSAVYLCASSLAGGTGDEKLFFGSGTQLSVL.